These 12 T cell receptor beta chains originate from one sample sequenced in a study of shared clonotypes between healthy human individuals. Sequenced by immunoSEQ multiplex PCR; TCRdb stores in-frame clones only, minus some. The sample consists of a few million clones, around nine tenths of them appearing once. Sequenced: naive CD4+ T cells sorted from blood. Subset of the sample: CD45RA+ positively selected. The receptors shown here come from a man aged 18 to 29 in good health.

The chain combines TRBV30 with TRBJ2-1; D call uncertain. The CDR3 runs to 12 residues. Germline CDR1 reads GTSNPN; CDR2 reads SVGIG (reference sequence). V gave up 1 base and J gave up 7 bases, with 8 bases separating them. CDR3 sequence reads: CAWSASRNEQFF. As DNA, the CDR3 is TGTGCCTGGAGTGCCAGTAGGAATGAGCAGTTCTTC.

The gene calls are TRBV5-4 and TRBJ2-3, with D maybe TRBD1 (5 bases). V lost 0 bases to trimming and J lost 4 bases, with 12 bases between them. This CDR3 has 15 residues. The V gene's germline CDR1 is SGHNT and CDR2 YYREEE (reference sequence). The CDR3 DNA sequence: TGTGCCAGCAGCTTGGAAGGGGCCCGGTCAGATACGCAGTATTTT. Translation gives CASSLEGARSDTQYF.

As DNA, the CDR3 is TGTGCCAGCAGCTTATTTCGACTAGCGGGCACCGGGGAGCTGTTTTTT. It codes for CASSLFRLAGTGELFF. The chain employs TRBV11-2 and TRBJ2-2, with 10 bases that match TRBD2. Germline CDR1 SGHAT, CDR2 FQNNGV. The trim removed 2 bases at V and 4 bases at J, leaving 4 bases unmatched. This CDR3 region has 16 residues.

This clone was detected once. V is TRBV9 and J is TRBJ2-7; TRBD2 matches at 14 bases. The trim removed 2 bases at V and 3 bases at J, leaving 4 bases unmatched. Germline CDR1 SGDLS, CDR2 YYNGEE. This CDR3 is built from 16 residues. CDR3 loop: CASSVAGTSGSYEQYF. The CDR3 DNA reads as TGTGCCAGCAGCGTGGCCGGGACTAGCGGGAGCTACGAGCAGTACTTC.

The V call is TRBV6-6, the J call TRBJ2-3; D is unresolved. CDR1 MNHNY and CDR2 SVGAGI come from the germline V gene (reference sequence). The germline V and J ends were trimmed by 0 bases and 6 bases, with 4 bases remaining between them. The CDR3 has 12 residues. The CDR3 loop reads CASSYSPDTQYF. CDR3 sequence (DNA): TGTGCCAGCAGTTACTCTCCCGATACGCAGTATTTT.

This sequence joins TRBV5-5 and TRBJ2-7, with 8 bases aligning to TRBD2. Germline V gene lookup returns CDR1 SGHKS and CDR2 YYEKEE (reference sequence). V gave up 4 bases and J gave up 10 bases; unmatched junction bases: 19. This CDR3 is 16 amino acids long. Written as DNA, the CDR3 is TGTGCCAGCAGCCTAGGGGACACCGGGGGGGTTGGTAAACAGTACTTC. Residues: CASSLGDTGGVGKQYF.

This chain joins TRBV5-1 and TRBJ1-4; 11 bases fit TRBD1. Trimming cost V 4 bases and J 2 bases; bases outside gene matches: 4. This CDR3 is built from 16 residues. In germline, CDR1 is SGHRS, CDR2 YFSETQ. The CDR3 region is CASSEGQGVTNEKLFF. The CDR3 DNA sequence: TGCGCCAGCAGCGAGGGACAGGGGGTCACTAATGAAAAACTGTTTTTT. Together with reference TRBV5-1 and TRBJ1-4, the CDR3 gives the full variable domain: KAGVTQTPRYLIKTRGQQVTLSCSPISGHRSVSWYQQTPGQGLQFLFEYFSETQRNKGNFPGRFSGRQFSNSRSEMNVSTLELGDSALYLCASSEGQGVTNEKLFFGSGTQLSVL.

V usage is TRBV9 and J usage is TRBJ1-5, with 7 nucleotides matching TRBD1. CDR3 length equals 13 residues. Trimming at V came to 3 bases and at J to 6 bases, leaving 3 bases not matched to a gene. Germline CDR1 reads SGDLS; CDR2 reads YYNGEE. This CDR3 is CASSEGQTQPQHF. The CDR3 DNA is TGTGCCAGCAGCGAGGGACAGACTCAGCCCCAGCATTTT.

The chain carries TRBV10-3 and TRBJ2-2; a possible D gene is TRBD2 (6 bases). The CDR3 is 16 amino acids. Germline V gene data show CDR1 as ENHRY and CDR2 as SYGVKD. Trimming left V 0 bases short and J 4 bases short, with 12 bases between. This CDR3 is CAISESRGVGTGELFF. The CDR3 DNA is TGTGCCATCAGTGAGTCTCGCGGGGTTGGCACCGGGGAGCTGTTTTTT.

CDR3 residues: CASRRASIDEQYF. CDR3 coding DNA: TGTGCCAGCAGGCGGGCTAGCATCGACGAGCAGTACTTC. The J gene is TRBJ2-7, the V gene TRBV7-9; D possibly corresponds to TRBD2 (5 bases). CDR1 SEHNR and CDR2 FQNEAQ come from the germline V gene (reference sequence). CDR3 size: 13 residues. Trimming stripped 6 bases from V and 5 bases from J, with 14 bases between. Full variable domain (rest looked up from reference TRBV7-9 and TRBJ2-7): DTGVSQNPRHKITKRGQNVTFRCDPISEHNRLYWYRQTLGQGPEFLTYFQNEAQLEKSRLLSDRFSAERPKGSFSTLEIQRTEQGDSAMYLCASRRASIDEQYFGPGTRLTVT.

The chain joins TRBV7-8 to TRBJ2-1; no definite D call. This CDR3 is built from 13 residues. V was pared by 5 bases and J by 10 bases, with 15 bases between. The germline V gene encodes CDR1 SGHVS and CDR2 FQNEAQ. The CDR3 coding sequence is TGTGCCAGCAGCCCCCGTGGGGTATTAGAGCAGTTCTTC. It translates to CASSPRGVLEQFF.

The chain is built from TRBV6-6 and TRBJ2-7, with 10 bases lining up with TRBD1. With V trimmed by 5 bases and J by 5 bases, 12 bases remained unmatched. CDR1 and CDR2 from the germline V gene are MNHNY and SVGAGI (reference sequence). The length of the CDR3 is 16 residues. This CDR3 is CASSHGPGQGIHEQYF. In nucleotides, the CDR3 is TGTGCCAGCAGTCATGGGCCGGGACAGGGGATTCACGAGCAGTACTTC.